Each of the 31 T cell receptor beta chains below was sequenced from the same sample in a study of T cell responses to AZD1222 COVID-19 vaccine. The table came from immunoSEQ multiplex PCR; TCRdb's copy has only in-frame clones and leaves some out. The sample records 80,000 to 100,000 clones, about 82% being singletons. The input for sequencing was peripheral blood, taken 28 days after the second AZD1222 dose. All receptors derive from an adult who received the AZD1222 COVID-19 vaccine.

The V gene is TRBV27, the J gene TRBJ2-5; D is ambiguous. This CDR3 region has 12 residues. The V end was cut by 6 bases, the J end by 1 base, with 6 bases between. Germline loops: CDR1 MNHEY, CDR2 SMNVEV (reference sequence). In DNA form, the CDR3 reads TGTGCCAGCAGCCCCGGCCAAGAGACCCAGTACTTC. This sequence encodes CASSPGQETQYF.

The chain is built from TRBV4-2 and TRBJ2-1; D is ambiguous. From germline, CDR1 is LGHNA and CDR2 YNFKEQ. There are 17 residues in the CDR3. Trimming removed 1 base from V and 8 bases from J, with 21 bases in between. The CDR3 spells CASSQGHSAAGPDEQFF. In DNA form, the CDR3 reads TGTGCCAGCAGCCAAGGACACAGCGCCGCCGGGCCGGATGAGCAGTTCTTC.

The chain recombines TRBV7-2 with TRBJ2-3, with D possibly called TRBD1 or TRBD2 (5 bases each). The CDR3 covers 16 residues. Trimming stripped 0 bases from V and 5 bases from J, with 15 bases between. Germline values: CDR1 SGHTA, CDR2 FQGNSA. CDR3 sequence (DNA): TGTGCCAGCAGCTTAGCGCGAGGGGTTCGGGGAGATACGCAGTATTTT. Its protein is CASSLARGVRGDTQYF.

In this sample, this clone turned up once. The V gene is TRBV25-1, the J gene TRBJ1-2, with a weak D call TRBD1 (5 bases). Trimming cost V 6 bases and J 0 bases, with 14 bases left between them. This CDR3 is 15 amino acids long. Germline loops: CDR1 MGHDK, CDR2 SYGVNS. CDR3 DNA: TGTGCCAGCAGCATAGCAGGGTCCGCTAACTATGGCTACACCTTC. This gives the protein CASSIAGSANYGYTF.

Only a few counts were recorded for this clone. The genes are TRBV9 and TRBJ2-7, with 11 bases matching TRBD1. There are 14 residues in the CDR3. CDR1 and CDR2 from the germline V gene are SGDLS and YYNGEE. V was clipped by 4 bases and J by 4 bases; unmatched bases: 4. The CDR3 is CASSFGDRGYEQYF. The CDR3, as DNA: TGTGCCAGCAGCTTCGGGGACAGGGGGTACGAGCAGTACTTC.

The chain couples TRBV4-1 to TRBJ2-7, with D maybe TRBD2 (5 bases). The CDR3 extends over 14 amino acids. Trimming stripped 1 base from V and 3 bases from J, with 10 bases between. Per germline, CDR1 MGHRA and CDR2 YSYEKL. CDR3 residues: CASSQVSGIYEQYF. CDR3 DNA: TGCGCCAGCAGCCAAGTATCGGGAATCTACGAGCAGTACTTC.

This sequence joins TRBV19 and TRBJ1-6; the D gene is possibly TRBD1 (5 bases). CDR3 length equals 15 residues. The V and J ends lost 4 bases and 12 bases respectively, with 19 bases between them. Germline V CDR1 and CDR2: LNHDA, SQIVND (reference sequence). CDR3 in amino acids: CASSNWGLQYRPLHF. In nucleotides, the CDR3 is TGTGCCAGTAGTAATTGGGGACTGCAATACCGACCCCTCCACTTT.

The V gene is TRBV7-9, the J gene TRBJ1-1, with 7 bases matching TRBD1. V was pared by 4 bases and J by 2 bases, with 7 bases of the junction left unmatched. CDR3 length: 15 residues. The germline V gene encodes CDR1 SEHNR and CDR2 FQNEAQ (reference sequence). The CDR3 loop reads CASSSTGTVNTEAFF. CDR3 nucleotide sequence: TGTGCCAGCAGCTCTACCGGGACAGTTAACACTGAAGCTTTCTTT.

The chain combines TRBV15 with TRBJ1-5, with TRBD1 matching over 9 bases. CDR3 size: 14 residues. V lost 5 bases and J lost 5; bases outside the gene matches: 4. Germline CDR1 LNHNV, CDR2 YYDKDF (reference sequence). This CDR3 is CATSLDRGDQPQHF. DNA for the CDR3: TGTGCCACCAGCTTGGACAGGGGCGATCAGCCCCAGCATTTT.

The chain combines TRBV5-5 with TRBJ1-1; possible D gene TRBD1, 5 bases. The CDR3 length is 13 residues. The V end lost 0 bases, the J end lost 8 bases, and 11 bases lay between the germline ends. The germline V gene encodes CDR1 SGHKS and CDR2 YYEKEE (reference sequence). CDR3 residues: CASSLGQGKEAFF. CDR3 coding DNA: TGTGCCAGCAGCTTGGGCCAGGGTAAGGAAGCTTTCTTT.

The chain carries TRBV12-3 or TRBV12-4 and TRBJ1-1, with D perhaps matching TRBD1 (6 bases). The ends were cut back, 5 bases at V and 2 bases at J, with 9 bases in the middle. The CDR3 consists of 13 residues. The CDR3 is CASSQQGNTEAFF. For the CDR3, the DNA is TGTGCCAGCAGTCAACAGGGCAACACTGAAGCTTTCTTT.

J is TRBJ1-1 and V is TRBV21-1; TRBD1, the D gene given by the table, was not confirmed from the DNA. TRBV21-1 is given as a pseudogene. The CDR3 is 14 residues long. CDR3 in amino acids: CASTPGPGWGEAFF. CDR3 nucleotide sequence: TGTGCCAGCACCCCCGGGCCAGGGTGGGGTGAAGCTTTCTTT.

This chain joins TRBV27 and TRBJ2-7; D not certain. The CDR3 loop spans 15 amino acids. Trimming shortened V by 2 bases and J by 2 bases, and 13 bases separated the two germline ends. Germline assignment: CDR1 MNHEY and CDR2 SMNVEV (reference sequence). In nucleotides, the CDR3 is TGTGCCAGCAGTTTACAGTCAGTCGGCCCCTACGAGCAGTACTTC. It yields the protein CASSLQSVGPYEQYF.

The rearrangement links TRBV3-1 (or the pseudogene TRBV3-2) to TRBJ1-4; D call uncertain. Trimming took off 0 bases at V and 5 bases at J, with 7 bases between the two ends. The CDR3 covers 14 residues. CDR1 is LGHDT and CDR2 is YNNKEL in the germline V gene (reference sequence). In DNA form, the CDR3 reads TGTGCCAGCAGCCAAGATCTGCGGAATGAAAAACTGTTTTTT. This translates into CASSQDLRNEKLFF.

The V call is TRBV12-3 or TRBV12-4, the J call TRBJ1-1; D not certain. This CDR3 spans 11 amino acids. V was shortened by 6 bases and J by 11 bases, with 13 bases between the two germline ends. The DNA for the CDR3 is TGTGCCAGCAGCCCAGGCATTCAGGCTTTCTTT. Translation: CASSPGIQAFF.

Details on this clone: Other DNA sequences from this sample encode an identical CDR3 as well. This chain joins TRBV3-1 (or the pseudogene TRBV3-2) and TRBJ1-3; D is uncertain. Trimming removed 3 bases from V and 0 bases from J, with 18 bases in between. The CDR3 extends over 18 amino acids. Looked up from germline, CDR1 is LGHDT and CDR2 is YNNKEL (reference sequence). CDR3 region: CASSQVPRFQSSGNTIYF. CDR3 DNA sequence: TGTGCCAGCAGCCAGGTCCCGCGGTTTCAGAGCTCTGGAAACACCATATATTTT.

The rearrangement joins TRBV24-1 to TRBJ2-5, with 13 positions matching TRBD2. The CDR3 is 16 residues long. V lost 3 bases to trimming and J lost 5 bases; unmatched junction nucleotides: 5. Germline CDR1 is KGHDR and CDR2 is SFDVKD. CDR3 sequence (DNA): TGTGCCACCAGTGATCGTCGGACTAGCGGGAGTGAGACCCAGTACTTC. Translating it yields CATSDRRTSGSETQYF.

This clone was seen a few times. CDR3 region: CATSDPVENTGELFF. DNA of the CDR3: TGTGCCACCAGTGACCCCGTCGAGAACACCGGGGAGCTGTTTTTT. The rearrangement joins TRBV24-1 to TRBJ2-2, with D uncertain. V was pared by 4 bases and J by 1 base, with 9 bases between. The germline V gene has CDR1 KGHDR and CDR2 SFDVKD. The CDR3 runs to 15 residues.

V usage is TRBV19 and J usage is TRBJ1-2; no clear D. The CDR3 is made up of 11 amino acids. Germline V CDR1 and CDR2: LNHDA, SQIVND (reference sequence). Trimming shortened V by 6 bases and J by 6 bases, and 8 bases separated the two germline ends. CDR3 sequence: CASRKLDGYTF. DNA of the CDR3: TGTGCCAGTAGGAAACTTGATGGCTACACCTTC.

The CDR3 protein is CASSFQGRGEKLFF. CDR3 in DNA: TGTGCCAGCAGCTTCCAGGGGCGCGGCGAAAAACTGTTTTTT. The V call is TRBV11-2, the J call TRBJ1-4, with D possibly matching TRBD1 (6 bases). V lost 3 bases to trimming and J lost 8 bases, with 13 bases between them. This CDR3 has 14 residues. Germline-derived CDR1 and CDR2 are SGHAT and FQNNGV.

Comment on this clone: This specimen includes other DNA sequences encoding the same CDR3. The rearrangement joins TRBV10-3 to TRBJ2-7; tentatively, D is TRBD1 or TRBD2 (5 bases each). V was trimmed by 2 bases and J by 4 bases, leaving 6 bases between them. This CDR3 has 12 residues. Germline V CDR1 and CDR2: ENHRY, SYGVKD. The CDR3 protein is CAISEGGYEQYF. The CDR3 coding sequence is TGTGCCATCAGTGAGGGGGGATACGAGCAGTACTTC.

The chain links TRBV27 to TRBJ2-1; D may be TRBD2 (5 bases). The CDR3 contains 11 residues. From germline, CDR1 is MNHEY and CDR2 SMNVEV (reference sequence). Between the trimmed V and J ends, which lost 5 bases and 7 bases, there was a span of 6 bases. The CDR3 reads CASSEGNEQFF. CDR3 DNA sequence: TGTGCCAGCAGTGAGGGAAATGAGCAGTTCTTC.

This chain uses TRBV7-9 with TRBJ2-7, with a weak D call TRBD1 (6 bases). The V and J ends lost 5 bases and 5 bases respectively, with 25 bases between them. In germline, CDR1 is SEHNR, CDR2 FQNEAQ (reference sequence). This CDR3 region has 17 residues. DNA of the CDR3: TGTGCCAGCAGCCTAGGCACAGGGAACCCCCTAAGGGACGAGCAGTACTTC. It translates to CASSLGTGNPLRDEQYF.

V gene TRBV28 combines with J gene TRBJ1-6; D is uncertain. Per germline, CDR1 MDHEN and CDR2 SYDVKM. V lost 8 bases, J lost 5 bases, and 7 bases lay in between. CDR3 length: 12 amino acids. The CDR3 spells CASGSHNSPLHF. DNA of the CDR3: TGTGCCAGCGGGAGCCATAATTCACCCCTCCACTTT.

The chain is built from TRBV5-4 and TRBJ1-1; D perhaps matches TRBD1 (5 bases). Germline V lookup: CDR1 SGHNT, CDR2 YYREEE (reference sequence). The ends were cut back, 4 bases at V and 1 base at J, with 17 bases in the middle. This CDR3 has 16 amino acids. CDR3 nucleotide sequence: TGTGCCAGCAGCCAGAAAATGGGACGCGGGAACACTGAAGCTTTCTTT. Translated: CASSQKMGRGNTEAFF.

The chain carries TRBV20-1 and TRBJ2-1; tentatively, D is TRBD1 or TRBD2 (5 bases each). This CDR3 is 14 amino acids long. CDR1 is DFQATT, CDR2 SNEGSKA, per germline (reference sequence). The V end was cut by 4 bases, the J end by 0 bases, with 10 bases between. CDR3 protein: CSAIEGRSYNEQFF. The CDR3 DNA sequence: TGCAGTGCTATTGAGGGGCGCTCCTACAATGAGCAGTTCTTC.

V is TRBV28 and J is TRBJ2-1; TRBD1 matches 8 bases. CDR1 and CDR2 from the germline V gene are MDHEN and SYDVKM. The CDR3 covers 14 residues. Germline trimming cut 8 bases from V and 2 bases from J; bases unmatched to any gene: 5. The CDR3 coding sequence is TGTGCCAGCCAGGGGACAGGCCCCTACAATGAGCAGTTCTTC. It specifies CASQGTGPYNEQFF.

The chain is built from TRBV10-3 and TRBJ1-3; weak D call: TRBD1 (6 bases). Looked up from germline, CDR1 is ENHRY and CDR2 is SYGVKD. V was shortened by 5 bases and J by 14 bases, with 19 bases between the two germline ends. This CDR3 has 13 residues. CDR3 sequence (DNA): TGTGCCATCAGTCGGGACATCCAGACTTGGCTATATTTT. Protein sequence: CAISRDIQTWLYF.

This clone was counted only a few times. The chain links TRBV20-1 to TRBJ1-5; possible D gene TRBD1, 5 bases. V gave up 4 bases and J gave up 4 bases, with 11 bases separating them. Germline values: CDR1 DFQATT, CDR2 SNEGSKA (reference sequence). The CDR3 contains 13 residues. This CDR3 reads CSAIDSSNQPQHF. CDR3 sequence (DNA): TGCAGTGCTATTGACAGCTCTAATCAGCCCCAGCATTTT.

The rearrangement uses TRBV6-6 and TRBJ2-1, with D possibly TRBD2 on 6 matching bases. CDR1 is MNHNY, CDR2 SVGAGI, per germline (reference sequence). The ends were cut back, 5 bases at V and 5 bases at J, with 16 bases in the middle. The CDR3 sequence is 15 residues long. Here the CDR3 reads CASSPIAWGDNEQFF. The CDR3 coding sequence is TGTGCCAGCAGTCCCATAGCGTGGGGGGACAATGAGCAGTTCTTC.

The V call is TRBV5-4, the J call TRBJ1-2, with a tentative D call TRBD1 (5 bases). CDR1 and CDR2 (germline): SGHNT, YYREEE (reference sequence). The V end lost 2 bases, the J end lost 5 bases, and 13 bases lay between the germline ends. The CDR3 is 14 amino acids. In DNA form, the CDR3 reads TGTGCCAGCAGCTTCGGGGGGTTGGAGTATGGCTACACCTTC. It encodes CASSFGGLEYGYTF.